This T cell receptor (beta chain) came from a study of blood T cells in healthy people across ages. Then a second PCR, running roughly 6 to 12 cycles, was carried out with a sample-barcoded 5' primer and a J-beta primer mix. TCRdb ran MiXCR on the 5' RACE reads and lists one entry per CDR3 protein. The top ten hold around 24% of the sample, which has fewer than 700,000 distinct CDR3 sequences, roughly 43% seen once. The germline V gene has CDR1 MNHEY and CDR2 SVGEGT. The CDR3 is 17 residues long. Trimming removed 0 bases at V and 2 bases at J, with 17 bases between. The source of this sequence is an elderly man in good health. The sequenced sample was blood. The gene calls are TRBV6-2 or TRBV6-3 and TRBJ2-7; no clear D. The CDR3 DNA reads TGTGCCAGCAGTTACTCTTCTCTCTTCCAGCGAACCTACGAGCAGTACTTC. Amino acids: CASSYSSLFQRTYEQYF.